A single sample is the source of the 26 T cell receptor beta chains below, sequenced in a study of Ad26.COV2.S vaccination and SARS-CoV-2 variants. The treatment denotes: 15 to 20 received Ad26.COV2.S at low or high dose, single or two shots; 5 received placebo; per-sample allocation not given. At day 63 after the first vaccine or placebo injection, samples were drawn. Profiled with immunoSEQ multiplex PCR; TCRdb holds only in-frame clones, not every one. The table lists around 450,000 clones, about nine tenths of them singletons, with more than 1.5% in the top ten. The sequenced sample was peripheral blood, obtained in a trial of Ad26.COV2.S vaccine versus placebo. The receptor set was obtained from a person aged 18-60 years who received the Ad26.COV2.S COVID-19 vaccine or a placebo.

This chain connects TRBV14 to TRBJ1-1; D is unresolved. V lost 4 bases to trimming and J lost 0 bases, with 6 bases between them. This CDR3 has 13 residues. CDR1 and CDR2 (germline): SGHDN, FVKESK. Here the CDR3 reads CASSRGLNTEAFF. CDR3 bases: TGTGCCAGCAGCCGAGGATTGAACACTGAAGCTTTCTTT. The variable domain in full, with the rest retrieved from reference TRBV14 and TRBJ1-1, is EAGVTQFPSHSVIEKGQTVTLRCDPISGHDNLYWYRRVMGKEIKFLLHFVKESKQDESGMPNNRFLAERTGGTYSTLKVQPAELEDSGVYFCASSRGLNTEAFFGQGTRLTVV.

Only a few counts were recorded for this clone. V gene TRBV7-3 combines with J gene TRBJ2-3; 8 nucleotides match TRBD1. The germline V gene encodes CDR1 SGHTA and CDR2 FQGTGA. The CDR3 extends over 15 amino acids. Germline trimming cut 2 bases from V and 1 base from J; bases unmatched to any gene: 2. The CDR3 region is CASSLGQGGTDTQYF. CDR3 sequence (DNA): TGTGCCAGCAGCTTAGGACAGGGCGGCACAGATACGCAGTATTTT. Full variable domain (outside the CDR3, taken from reference TRBV7-3 and TRBJ2-3): GAGVSQTPSNKVTEKGKYVELRCDPISGHTALYWYRQSLGQGPEFLIYFQGTGAADDSGLPNDRFFAVRPEGSVSTLKIQRTERGDSAVYLCASSLGQGGTDTQYFGPGTRLTVL.

CDR3 sequence reads: CASSGSYNEQFF. As DNA, the CDR3 is TGTGCCAGCAGTGGCTCCTACAATGAGCAGTTCTTC. The chain joins TRBV2 to TRBJ2-1, with unresolved D. Germline CDR1 and CDR2: SNHLY and FYNNEI. Deletions cut 4 bases from V and 0 bases from J, with 1 base between. This CDR3 has 12 residues.

The genes are TRBV18 and TRBJ1-1, with 7 bases fitting TRBD1. CDR1 is KGHSH, CDR2 LQKENI, per germline. J was trimmed by 7 bases and V by 5 bases; bases with no gene match: 10. There are 14 residues in the CDR3. The CDR3 nucleotides are TGTGCCAGCTCAAACAGGGGTGAGATAGTTGAAGCTTTCTTT. Protein product: CASSNRGEIVEAFF. The full variable domain, with the rest looked up from reference TRBV18 and TRBJ1-1, is NAGVMQNPRHLVRRRGQEARLRCSPMKGHSHVYWYRQLPEEGLKFMVYLQKENIIDESGMPKERFSAEFPKEGPSILRIQQVVRGDSAAYFCASSNRGEIVEAFFGQGTRLTVV.

J is TRBJ2-1 and V is TRBV9; TRBD2 matches at 8 bases. Germline V gives CDR1 SGDLS, CDR2 YYNGEE. CDR3 size: 15 residues. V trimming: 4 bases; J trimming: 4 bases; junction bases outside the gene matches: 7. The CDR3 DNA reads as TGTGCCAGCAGCAGTAGCGGGGACCTATACAATGAGCAGTTCTTC. Its translation: CASSSSGDLYNEQFF.

V and J are TRBV4-2 and TRBJ1-2; D unclear. Germline values: CDR1 LGHNA, CDR2 YNFKEQ. Trimming took 5 bases from V and 4 from J, leaving 8 bases between them. The CDR3 covers 12 residues. Here the CDR3 reads CASSGRPYGYTF. As DNA, the CDR3 is TGTGCCAGCAGCGGACGGCCCTATGGCTACACCTTC.

Points on this clone: The DNA is omitted, as the CDR3 cannot be located on it reliably, and the CDR3 follows TCRdb's listing. Additional DNA sequences in this sample encode the identical CDR3. The gene calls are TRBV12-3 or TRBV12-4 and TRBJ1-1. The CDR3 is 13 amino acids in total, end residues counted. CDR3 sequence reads: CASSFLENTEAFF.

The V call is TRBV11-1, the J call TRBJ1-1; D uncertain. V gave up 3 bases and J gave up 5 bases, with 10 bases separating them. The CDR3 loop spans 13 amino acids. Germline V lookup: CDR1 SGHAT, CDR2 FQDESV (reference sequence). CDR3 DNA: TGTGCCAGCAGCTTTGGGAAGGGTACTGAAGCTTTCTTT. Amino acids: CASSFGKGTEAFF.

This clone was seen a few times. The V call is TRBV7-9, the J call TRBJ2-7; tentative D call: TRBD1 (5 bases). The ends were cut back, 7 bases at V and 2 bases at J, with 24 bases in the middle. Germline V CDR1 and CDR2: SEHNR, FQNEAQ (reference sequence). This CDR3 has 17 amino acids. CDR3 amino acids: CASISYTTAKDPYEQYF. CDR3 nucleotides: TGTGCCAGCATCAGTTATACGACAGCCAAAGACCCCTACGAGCAGTACTTC.

V usage is TRBV30 and J usage is TRBJ2-2; 10 positions agree with TRBD2. This CDR3 comprises 17 residues. The germline gives CDR1 GTSNPN, CDR2 SVGIG (reference sequence). Germline trimming cut 1 base from V and 7 bases from J; bases unmatched to any gene: 12. Written as DNA, the CDR3 is TGTGCCTGGAGTGGGGGGACTAGCGTCAACCGCGGCGGGGAGCTGTTTTTT. Its translation is CAWSGGTSVNRGGELFF.

V usage is TRBV10-3 and J usage is TRBJ1-1; unclear D gene. V was clipped by 0 bases and J by 7 bases, with 9 bases between them. Germline CDR1 ENHRY, CDR2 SYGVKD. The CDR3 runs to 13 residues. CDR3 in amino acids: CAISESGQIEAFF. The CDR3 coding sequence is TGTGCCATCAGTGAGTCCGGGCAAATTGAAGCTTTCTTT.

This chain connects TRBV9 to TRBJ2-5, with 8 bases lining up with TRBD1. V lost 4 bases to trimming and J lost 2 bases; unmatched junction nucleotides: 4. CDR1 and CDR2 (germline): SGDLS, YYNGEE. CDR3 length: 14 amino acids. CDR3 residues: CASSTTGGQETQYF. The CDR3 nucleotides read TGTGCCAGCAGCACCACAGGGGGTCAAGAGACCCAGTACTTC.

Only one count was recorded for this clone. This chain links TRBV4-3 with TRBJ1-1; 9 bases line up with TRBD1. The CDR3 is 14 amino acids. After removal of 4 bases from V and 8 bases from J, the junction contained 8 bases not matched to a gene. Germline lookup yields CDR1 LGHNA and CDR2 YSLEER. The CDR3 DNA sequence: TGCGCCAGCAGCCGGATACAGGGGGCGGGCGAAGCTTTCTTT. It yields the protein CASSRIQGAGEAFF.

This rearrangement joins TRBV3-1 (or the pseudogene TRBV3-2) to TRBJ1-6; the D gene is possibly TRBD1 (6 bases). The CDR3 loop spans 14 amino acids. Germline V gene lookup returns CDR1 LGHDT and CDR2 YNNKEL (reference sequence). V lost 4 bases to trimming and J lost 14 bases, with 18 bases between them. CDR3 amino acids: CASSPTGQSVALHF. The CDR3 DNA reads TGTGCCAGCAGCCCGACAGGTCAGAGCGTGGCCCTCCACTTT.

The V and J genes are TRBV2 and TRBJ2-1, with a weak D call TRBD2 (6 bases). CDR3 size: 18 residues. V lost 2 bases and J 4 bases, leaving 21 bases between the germline ends. CDR1 is SNHLY and CDR2 is FYNNEI in the germline V gene. DNA of the CDR3: TGTGCCAGCAGTGAAAGTTTTCTCGGAGGGATGGGGTACAATGAGCAGTTCTTC. This sequence encodes CASSESFLGGMGYNEQFF.

This clone occurred a few times. The sample carries other DNA sequences with the same CDR3. The CDR3 region is CASSYSGVSGEQYF. Written as DNA, the CDR3 is TGTGCCAGCAGTTACTCGGGGGTGTCGGGCGAGCAGTACTTC. The chain links TRBV6-5 to TRBJ2-7; tentatively, D is TRBD1 or TRBD2 (5 bases each). Germline V gene data show CDR1 as MNHEY and CDR2 as SVGAGI. The CDR3 consists of 14 residues. The germline V and J ends were trimmed by 0 bases and 6 bases, with 12 bases remaining between them.

The chain carries TRBV2 and TRBJ1-2, with a tentative D call TRBD1 (5 bases). Germline V gives CDR1 SNHLY, CDR2 FYNNEI. Trimming left V 0 bases short and J 10 bases short, with 15 bases between. The CDR3 totals 14 residues. CDR3 in amino acids: CASSEAEGREIYTF. CDR3 coding DNA: TGTGCCAGCAGTGAAGCGGAGGGGCGGGAAATCTACACCTTC.

Only one count was recorded for this clone. The chain couples TRBV18 to TRBJ1-1; perhaps TRBD1 as D (5 bases). CDR3 size: 14 residues. Trimming pared 1 base from V and 4 bases from J, leaving 10 bases between. CDR1 KGHSH and CDR2 LQKENI come from the germline V gene. The CDR3, as DNA: TGTGCCAGCTCACCACTTCAGGGAGGCACTGAAGCTTTCTTT. Translated: CASSPLQGGTEAFF.

The chain recombines TRBV7-9 with TRBJ1-1; TRBD1 aligns across 9 bases. Losses at the gene ends were 3 bases for V and 1 base for J; bases not matched to a gene: 6. This CDR3 contains 16 residues. Germline V gene lookup returns CDR1 SEHNR and CDR2 FQNEAQ (reference sequence). The CDR3 loop reads CASSLRTGAWNTEAFF. CDR3 nucleotides: TGTGCCAGCAGCTTGAGGACAGGGGCGTGGAACACTGAAGCTTTCTTT.

In the case of this clone: The identical CDR3 is also encoded by other nucleotide sequences in the sample. The V and J genes are TRBV5-1 and TRBJ2-1; D may match TRBD1 or TRBD2 (5 bases each). Trimming cost V 0 bases and J 0 bases, with 7 bases left between them. The CDR3 consists of 15 residues. The germline V gene has CDR1 SGHRS and CDR2 YFSETQ. CDR3 coding DNA: TGCGCCAGCAGCTTGGGGGGGAGCTCCTACAATGAGCAGTTCTTC. As protein: CASSLGGSSYNEQFF.

J is TRBJ2-5 and V is TRBV19, with TRBD2 matching 7 bases. The J segment lost 0 bases and the V segment lost 7 bases, leaving 5 bases of the junction unmatched. Germline lookup yields CDR1 LNHDA and CDR2 SQIVND (reference sequence). The CDR3 spans 14 residues. The CDR3 nucleotides are TGTGCCAGTAAGGGAGGGACCCACCAAGAGACCCAGTACTTC. Amino acid sequence: CASKGGTHQETQYF.

This clone has more than one count but fewer than ten. The chain has TRBV6-5 and TRBJ2-5; TRBD1 matches at 8 bases. The V gene end was trimmed by 5 bases and the J gene end by 4 bases; junction bases not matched to a gene: 6. In germline, CDR1 is MNHEY, CDR2 SVGAGI. The CDR3 length is 14 residues. CDR3 region: CASSRTGKLETQYF. CDR3 in DNA: TGTGCCAGCAGTAGGACAGGGAAGTTAGAGACCCAGTACTTC.

This clone was recorded a few times. The chain employs TRBV4-3 and TRBJ2-6; 14 nucleotides agree with TRBD2. This CDR3 is built from 19 residues. CDR1 is LGHNA, CDR2 YSLEER, per germline. With V trimmed by 4 bases and J by 0 bases, 5 bases remained unmatched. The CDR3 here is CASSPRGLAGVSGANVLTF. DNA for the CDR3: TGCGCCAGCAGCCCGAGGGGACTAGCGGGGGTCTCTGGGGCCAACGTCCTGACTTTC.

V gene TRBV27 combines with J gene TRBJ2-1, with TRBD2 matching 9 bases. Germline loops: CDR1 MNHEY, CDR2 SMNVEV (reference sequence). The ends lost 5 bases at V and 6 bases at J; junction bases unmatched: 17. CDR3 length: 18 amino acids. The CDR3 sequence is CASSPTLGGGASRNEQFF. The CDR3 DNA reads as TGTGCCAGCAGTCCTACCCTAGGCGGGGGGGCCTCACGCAATGAGCAGTTCTTC.

This chain uses TRBV29-1 with TRBJ2-7; D unresolved. Trimming left V 6 bases short and J 0 bases short, with 12 bases between. The V gene's germline CDR1 is SQVTM and CDR2 ANQGSEA. The CDR3 consists of 13 residues. The CDR3 DNA reads TGCAGCGTAAAGGACGCGGTCTCCTACGAGCAGTACTTC. Translation: CSVKDAVSYEQYF.

The rearrangement links TRBV7-9 to TRBJ2-4; D is unclear. The CDR3 length is 14 residues. In germline, CDR1 is SEHNR, CDR2 FQNEAQ (reference sequence). V lost 8 bases to trimming and J lost 5 bases, with 16 bases between them. CDR3 in DNA: TGTGCCAGCCGGAGTAACCTAGGACAAAACATTCAGTACTTC. This codes for CASRSNLGQNIQYF.